The 5 T cell receptor beta chains in this list originate from one sample, sequenced in a study of blood T cells in healthy people across ages. For the second PCR, which ran for 7 to 11 cycles, a sample-barcoded 5' primer and a J-beta primer mix were used. TCRdb re-called the 5' RACE reads through MiXCR, storing one row per CDR3 protein. The sample has some 1.7 million distinct CDR3 sequences; 28% are singletons. The sample taken for sequencing was blood. Receptors were obtained from a woman aged 25 to 39 in good health.

The V call is TRBV12-3 or TRBV12-4, the J call TRBJ1-1; D is unresolved. The CDR3 sequence is 11 residues long. Trimming took off 4 bases at V and 7 bases at J, with 7 bases between the two ends. The CDR3 coding sequence is TGTGCCAGCAGTTCGGACGGTGAAGCTTTCTTT. It specifies CASSSDGEAFF.

The chain is built from TRBV3-1 and TRBJ2-5, with TRBD2 matching over 11 bases. V was pared by 1 base and J by 2 bases, with 6 bases of the junction left unmatched. This CDR3 is 17 amino acids long. Germline V lookup: CDR1 LGHDT, CDR2 YNNKEL (reference sequence). In nucleotides, the CDR3 is TGTGCCAGCAGCCAAGGAAAGCGGACTAGCGGGCAAGAGACCCAGTACTTC. This codes for CASSQGKRTSGQETQYF.

At least ten counts were recorded for this clonotype. V is TRBV12-3 or TRBV12-4 and J is TRBJ1-2, with D unclear. V dropped 3 bases and J dropped 6 bases, with 8 bases sitting between them. This CDR3 spans 12 amino acids. The CDR3 nucleotides read TGTGCCAGCAGTTTTTTTGGGAATGGCTACACCTTC. It codes for CASSFFGNGYTF.

This rearrangement joins TRBV3-1 to TRBJ2-5, with D tentatively TRBD1 (5 bases). Germline CDR1 LGHDT, CDR2 YNNKEL (reference sequence). The CDR3 spans 14 residues. Deletions cut 4 bases from V and 2 bases from J, with 11 bases between. The CDR3 nucleotides are TGTGCCAGCAGCCTACGGACAACTCAAGAGACCCAGTACTTC. Its protein is CASSLRTTQETQYF.

The V and J genes are TRBV19 and TRBJ2-4, with D maybe TRBD2 (6 bases). This CDR3 has 13 residues. Germline-derived CDR1 and CDR2 are LNHDA and SQIVND (reference sequence). The V and J ends lost 6 bases and 5 bases respectively, with 11 bases between them. The CDR3 sequence: CASRTGSENIQYF. As DNA, the CDR3 is TGTGCCAGTAGGACCGGGAGCGAAAACATTCAGTACTTC. The full variable domain, its missing parts supplied by reference TRBV19 and TRBJ2-4, is DGGITQSPKYLFRKEGQNVTLSCEQNLNHDAMYWYRQDPGQGLRLIYYSQIVNDFQKGDIAEGYSVSREKKESFPLTVTSAQKNPTAFYLCASRTGSENIQYFGAGTRLSVL.